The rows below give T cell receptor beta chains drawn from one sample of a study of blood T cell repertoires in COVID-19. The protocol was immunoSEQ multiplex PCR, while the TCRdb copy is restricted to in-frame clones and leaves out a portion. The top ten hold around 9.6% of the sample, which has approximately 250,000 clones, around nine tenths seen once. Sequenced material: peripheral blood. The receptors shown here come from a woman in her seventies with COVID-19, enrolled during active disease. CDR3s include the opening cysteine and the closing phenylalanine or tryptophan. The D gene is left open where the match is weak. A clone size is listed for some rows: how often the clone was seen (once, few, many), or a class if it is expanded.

CDR3aa: CASRQGGGSANEQFF
CDR3nt: TGTGCCAGCAGACAAGGGGGGGGTTCGGCCAATGAGCAGTTCTTC
abundance: -
d_gene: -
v_gene: TRBV27
j_gene: TRBJ2-1

CDR3aa: CASNPQGVIGQPQHF
CDR3nt: TGTGCCAGCAATCCCCAGGGGGTGATCGGCCAGCCCCAGCATTTT
abundance: -
d_gene: TRBD1
v_gene: TRBV2
j_gene: TRBJ1-5

CDR3aa: CASTESPQGHGYTF
CDR3nt: TGTGCCAGCACTGAAAGCCCACAGGGGCATGGCTACACCTTC
abundance: -
d_gene: TRBD1
v_gene: TRBV9
j_gene: TRBJ1-2

CDR3aa: CASSPPWGRNYGYTF
CDR3nt: TGTGCCAGCAGCCCCCCCTGGGGGCGAAACTATGGCTACACCTTC
abundance: -
d_gene: -
v_gene: TRBV6-2/TRBV6-3
j_gene: TRBJ1-2

CDR3aa: CASLGPVSKLFF
CDR3nt: TGTGCCAGCCTTGGCCCAGTCTCAAAACTGTTTTTT
abundance: once
d_gene: -
v_gene: TRBV28
j_gene: TRBJ1-4

CDR3aa: CAISEGQGSYEQYF
CDR3nt: TGTGCCATCAGTGAAGGACAGGGCTCCTACGAGCAGTACTTC
abundance: -
d_gene: TRBD1
v_gene: TRBV10-3
j_gene: TRBJ2-7

CDR3aa: CASSQDTSGRVFDEQFF
CDR3nt: TGTGCCAGCAGCCAAGATACTAGCGGGAGGGTTTTCGATGAGCAGTTCTTC
abundance: -
d_gene: TRBD2
v_gene: TRBV3-1/TRBV3-2
j_gene: TRBJ2-1

CDR3aa: CASSGRDNSWEQYF
CDR3nt: TGTGCCAGCAGCGGCCGGGACAACAGCTGGGAGCAGTACTTC
abundance: -
d_gene: -
v_gene: TRBV9
j_gene: TRBJ2-7

CDR3aa: CASKVLAKNIQYF
CDR3nt: TGTGCCAGCAAAGTACTAGCCAAAAACATTCAGTACTTC
abundance: -
d_gene: -
v_gene: TRBV28
j_gene: TRBJ2-4

CDR3aa: CASSEASPHEQYF
CDR3nt: TGTGCCAGCAGTGAAGCGAGTCCCCACGAGCAGTACTTC
abundance: -
d_gene: -
v_gene: TRBV6-1
j_gene: TRBJ2-7

CDR3aa: CASSYWGLAGGSETQYF
CDR3nt: TGTGCCAGCAGTTACTGGGGACTAGCGGGAGGGTCAGAGACCCAGTACTTC
abundance: -
d_gene: TRBD2
v_gene: TRBV6-2/TRBV6-3
j_gene: TRBJ2-5

CDR3aa: CASRVTSGSSYEQYF
CDR3nt: TGTGCCAGCAGGGTGACTAGCGGGAGCTCCTACGAGCAGTACTTC
abundance: few
d_gene: TRBD2
v_gene: TRBV2
j_gene: TRBJ2-7

CDR3aa: CASSEQGAGEQYF
CDR3nt: TGTGCCAGCTCCGAACAGGGGGCAGGCGAGCAGTACTTC
abundance: -
d_gene: TRBD1
v_gene: TRBV18
j_gene: TRBJ2-7

CDR3aa: CSVEDRRTGGVDTQYF
CDR3nt: TGCAGCGTTGAAGATCGGAGGACAGGGGGTGTAGATACGCAGTATTTT
abundance: -
d_gene: TRBD1
v_gene: TRBV29-1
j_gene: TRBJ2-3

CDR3aa: CASRVGQTNSPLHF
CDR3nt: TGCGCCAGCAGGGTGGGACAGACAAATTCACCCCTCCACTTT
abundance: once
d_gene: TRBD1
v_gene: TRBV4-1
j_gene: TRBJ1-6

CDR3aa: CASSEGLAGVNEQFF
CDR3nt: TGCGCCAGCAGCGAGGGACTAGCGGGGGTCAATGAGCAGTTCTTC
abundance: -
d_gene: TRBD2
v_gene: TRBV5-1
j_gene: TRBJ2-1

CDR3aa: CASSLGQRNSPLHF
CDR3nt: TGTGCCAGCAGCTTGGGGCAGAGGAATTCACCCCTCCACTTT
abundance: -
d_gene: -
v_gene: TRBV7-3
j_gene: TRBJ1-6

CDR3aa: CASRTDRAREKLFF
CDR3nt: TGTGCCAGCAGAACTGACAGGGCACGGGAAAAACTGTTTTTT
abundance: -
d_gene: TRBD1
v_gene: TRBV28
j_gene: TRBJ1-4

CDR3aa: CASSFSGGTGELFF
CDR3nt: TGTGCCAGTAGTTTTTCAGGGGGTACCGGGGAGCTGTTTTTT
abundance: -
d_gene: TRBD1
v_gene: TRBV19
j_gene: TRBJ2-2

CDR3aa: CASSRPGTAYNSPLHF
CDR3nt: TGTGCCAGCAGCCGCCCGGGGACAGCATATAATTCACCCCTCCACTTT
abundance: -
d_gene: TRBD1
v_gene: TRBV14
j_gene: TRBJ1-6

CDR3aa: CAWTPGVYGYTF
CDR3nt: TGTGCCTGGACCCCTGGAGTATATGGCTACACCTTC
abundance: -
d_gene: -
v_gene: TRBV30
j_gene: TRBJ1-2

CDR3aa: CSVEDLVKDRNYGYTF
CDR3nt: TGCAGCGTTGAAGATCTTGTCAAGGACAGAAACTATGGCTACACCTTC
abundance: -
d_gene: -
v_gene: TRBV29-1
j_gene: TRBJ1-2

CDR3aa: CATSDGQRTNEKLFF
CDR3nt: TGTGCCACCAGTGACGGACAGAGAACTAATGAAAAACTGTTTTTT
abundance: -
d_gene: -
v_gene: TRBV24-1
j_gene: TRBJ1-4

CDR3aa: CATSDLRDTPVGELFF
CDR3nt: TGTGCCACCAGTGATCTCCGGGACACTCCCGTCGGGGAGCTGTTTTTT
abundance: -
d_gene: -
v_gene: TRBV24-1
j_gene: TRBJ2-2

CDR3aa: CATSDPGTVQETQYF
CDR3nt: TGTGCCACCAGTGATCCAGGGACAGTCCAAGAGACCCAGTACTTC
abundance: -
d_gene: TRBD1
v_gene: TRBV24-1
j_gene: TRBJ2-5

CDR3aa: CATLQGGEKLFF
CDR3nt: TGTGCCACCCTACAGGGTGGTGAAAAACTGTTTTTT
abundance: -
d_gene: -
v_gene: TRBV28
j_gene: TRBJ1-4

CDR3aa: CAWNIGVKLFF
CDR3nt: TGTGCCTGGAATATAGGGGTGAAACTGTTTTTT
abundance: -
d_gene: -
v_gene: TRBV30
j_gene: TRBJ1-4

CDR3aa: CASSRWAGTDPNQPQHF
CDR3nt: TGTGCCAGCTCACGTTGGGCGGGGACAGACCCCAATCAGCCCCAGCATTTT
abundance: -
d_gene: TRBD1
v_gene: TRBV18
j_gene: TRBJ1-5

CDR3aa: CASRVAGGSYNEQFF
CDR3nt: TGTGCCAGCAGGGTAGCGGGAGGGAGCTACAATGAGCAGTTCTTC
abundance: -
d_gene: TRBD2
v_gene: TRBV6-5
j_gene: TRBJ2-1

CDR3aa: CASSSPGQGPSYEQYF
CDR3nt: TGTGCCAGCAGTTCTCCGGGACAGGGGCCCTCCTACGAGCAGTACTTC
abundance: -
d_gene: TRBD1
v_gene: TRBV27
j_gene: TRBJ2-7

CDR3aa: CASSYSQVGTDTQYF
CDR3nt: TGTGCCAGCAGTTATTCACAGGTTGGGACAGATACGCAGTATTTT
abundance: -
d_gene: -
v_gene: TRBV28
j_gene: TRBJ2-3

CDR3aa: CASSGDRGGVDEQFF
CDR3nt: TGTGCCAGCAGCGGGGACAGGGGGGGTGTGGATGAGCAGTTCTTC
abundance: -
d_gene: -
v_gene: TRBV21-1
j_gene: TRBJ2-1

CDR3aa: CAWGLAGVLRGNEQFF
CDR3nt: TGTGCCTGGGGACTAGCGGGAGTCCTCCGGGGCAATGAGCAGTTCTTC
abundance: -
d_gene: TRBD2
v_gene: TRBV30
j_gene: TRBJ2-1

CDR3aa: CASSYSTGGVNQPQHF
CDR3nt: TGTGCCAGCAGTTACTCGACTGGAGGGGTCAATCAGCCCCAGCATTTT
abundance: -
d_gene: -
v_gene: TRBV6-5
j_gene: TRBJ1-5

CDR3aa: CASSLGRDSSEKLFF
CDR3nt: TGCGCCAGCAGCTTGGGACGAGACAGCTCGGAAAAACTGTTTTTT
abundance: -
d_gene: -
v_gene: TRBV5-1
j_gene: TRBJ1-4

CDR3aa: CSSTKRSSYNEQFF
CDR3nt: TGCAGCTCCACGAAGCGGAGCTCCTACAATGAGCAGTTCTTC
abundance: -
d_gene: -
v_gene: TRBV29-1
j_gene: TRBJ2-1

CDR3aa: CASSQDGRGAFF
CDR3nt: TGCGCCAGCAGCCAAGACGGCAGGGGAGCTTTCTTT
abundance: -
d_gene: -
v_gene: TRBV4-3
j_gene: TRBJ1-1

CDR3aa: CACRLDRPNTEAFF
CDR3nt: TGTGCCTGCAGACTGGACAGGCCGAACACTGAAGCTTTCTTT
abundance: -
d_gene: TRBD1
v_gene: TRBV30
j_gene: TRBJ1-1

CDR3aa: CASSSRQGARETQYF
CDR3nt: TGTGCCAGCAGCTCCCGCCAGGGGGCGCGGGAGACCCAGTACTTC
abundance: -
d_gene: TRBD1
v_gene: TRBV7-6
j_gene: TRBJ2-5

CDR3aa: CASGLGEKGQAFSYEQYF
CDR3nt: TGTGCCAGCGGACTCGGGGAAAAGGGACAGGCCTTCTCCTACGAGCAGTACTTC
abundance: -
d_gene: -
v_gene: TRBV21-1
j_gene: TRBJ2-7

CDR3aa: CASSLLGRGGRQPQHF
CDR3nt: TGTGCCAGCAGCTTATTGGGTAGGGGAGGTCGACAGCCCCAGCATTTT
abundance: -
d_gene: -
v_gene: TRBV7-2
j_gene: TRBJ1-5

CDR3aa: CAIKPGQGSDTQYF
CDR3nt: TGTGCCATAAAGCCGGGACAGGGGTCAGATACGCAGTATTTT
abundance: -
d_gene: TRBD1
v_gene: TRBV6-5
j_gene: TRBJ2-3

CDR3aa: CAISERGSTGELFF
CDR3nt: TGTGCCATCAGTGAGCGCGGGAGCACCGGGGAGCTGTTTTTT
abundance: once
d_gene: TRBD2
v_gene: TRBV10-3
j_gene: TRBJ2-2

CDR3aa: CAWTGSSNTEAFF
CDR3nt: TGTGCCTGGACAGGTTCATCGAACACTGAAGCTTTCTTT
abundance: -
d_gene: -
v_gene: TRBV30
j_gene: TRBJ1-1

CDR3aa: CAWSGTDNSPLHF
CDR3nt: TGTGCCTGGAGTGGGACTGACAATTCACCCCTCCACTTT
abundance: -
d_gene: -
v_gene: TRBV30
j_gene: TRBJ1-6

CDR3aa: CASSYLFMSGRGEQFF
CDR3nt: TGTGCCAGCAGTTACCTCTTTATGAGCGGGAGGGGTGAGCAGTTCTTC
abundance: -
d_gene: TRBD2
v_gene: TRBV6-6
j_gene: TRBJ2-1

CDR3aa: CASTLAGADTQYF
CDR3nt: TGTGCCAGCACCCTCGCGGGGGCAGATACGCAGTATTTT
abundance: -
d_gene: TRBD2
v_gene: TRBV5-4
j_gene: TRBJ2-3

CDR3aa: CASSVPLADGQNTEAFF
CDR3nt: TGTGCCAGCAGCGTACCCCTGGCCGACGGACAGAACACTGAAGCTTTCTTT
abundance: once
d_gene: -
v_gene: TRBV9
j_gene: TRBJ1-1

CDR3aa: CASSTGTPTYNEQFF
CDR3nt: TGTGCCAGCAGCACCGGGACTCCCACCTACAATGAGCAGTTCTTC
abundance: few
d_gene: -
v_gene: TRBV14
j_gene: TRBJ2-1

CDR3aa: CASRLRGPRGEQYF
CDR3nt: TGTGCCAGCAGACTTAGAGGTCCCAGGGGGGAGCAGTACTTC
abundance: -
d_gene: TRBD1
v_gene: TRBV6-5
j_gene: TRBJ2-7